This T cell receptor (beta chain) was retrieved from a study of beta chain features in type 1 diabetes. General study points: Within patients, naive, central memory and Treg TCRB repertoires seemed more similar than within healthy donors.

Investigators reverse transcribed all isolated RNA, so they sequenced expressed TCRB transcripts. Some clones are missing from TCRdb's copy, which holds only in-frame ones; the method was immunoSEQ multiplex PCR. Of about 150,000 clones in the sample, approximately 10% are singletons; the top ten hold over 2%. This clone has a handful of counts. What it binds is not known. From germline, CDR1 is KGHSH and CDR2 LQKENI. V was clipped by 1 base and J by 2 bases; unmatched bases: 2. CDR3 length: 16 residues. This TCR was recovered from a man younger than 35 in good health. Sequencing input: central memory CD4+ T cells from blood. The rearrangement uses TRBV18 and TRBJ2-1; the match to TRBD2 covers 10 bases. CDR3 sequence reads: CASSPQAGGPYNEQFF. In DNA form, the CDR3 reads TGTGCCAGCTCACCACAAGCGGGGGGGCCCTACAATGAGCAGTTCTTC.